This passage covers 22 T cell receptor beta chains from one sample sequenced in a study of tumor and adjacent non-tumor tissue in lung cancer. Three rounds of nested PCR, following a modified ARM-PCR protocol, produced the TCRbeta library. TCRdb re-called the multiplex PCR reads through MiXCR, storing one row per CDR3 protein. The sample has approximately 90,000 distinct CDR3 sequences, 61% seen once. This sample's RNA came from whole unsorted tissue. Material for sequencing was lung tumor tissue. The receptor source for this set is a man between 65 and 85 years old with non-small cell lung cancer.

This CDR3 reads CAWSGGGSLHF. The CDR3 nucleotides are TGTGCCTGGAGCGGAGGGGGATCCCTCCACTTT. The chain has TRBV30 and TRBJ1-6; D might be TRBD1 (6 bases). V shed 3 bases and J shed 14 bases, with 11 bases lying between them. CDR1 GTSNPN and CDR2 SVGIG come from the germline V gene (reference sequence). The CDR3 extends over 11 amino acids.

This clonotype has more than one count but fewer than ten. A much larger clone sits a single nucleotide away, making a read error possible. The V and J genes are TRBV6-5 and TRBJ2-1; 10 bases line up with TRBD1. V lost 2 bases and J lost 12; bases outside the gene matches: 7. The CDR3 extends over 14 amino acids. Germline lookup yields CDR1 MNHEY and CDR2 SVGAGI. CDR3 nucleotides: TGTGCCAGCAGTTACGGTGACAGGGGGCCTGGGCAGTTCTTC. This translates into CASSYGDRGPGQFF.

The genes are TRBV5-4 and TRBJ2-4; D gene uncertain. V was pared by 4 bases and J by 2 bases, with 16 bases between. Germline CDR1 is SGHNT and CDR2 is YYREEE (reference sequence). The CDR3 has 16 residues. This chain's CDR3 is CASSPERGLTKNIQYF. The CDR3 nucleotides are TGTGCCAGCAGCCCGGAGAGAGGCCTAACCAAAAACATTCAGTACTTC. Using reference TRBV5-4 and TRBJ2-4 for the parts outside the CDR3, the full variable domain is ETGVTQSPTHLIKTRGQQVTLRCSSQSGHNTVSWYQQALGQGPQFIFQYYREEENGRGNFPPRFSGLQFPNYSSELNVNALELDDSALYLCASSPERGLTKNIQYFGAGTRLSVL.

Worth noting for this clonotype: The conserved final phenylalanine or tryptophan is absent from the CDR3, which likely points to a read error. The genes are TRBV12-3 or TRBV12-4 and TRBJ2-5; D is undetermined. V lost 3 bases to trimming and J lost 4 bases, with 9 bases between them. CDR3 length: 13 residues. The CDR3: CASSLWNGETQYL. The DNA for the CDR3 is TGTGCCAGCAGTTTGTGGAATGGAGAGACCCAGTACTTA.

This clonotype was picked up many times. The chain links TRBV12-3 or TRBV12-4 to TRBJ1-4, with 12 bases lining up with TRBD1. The CDR3 is 16 residues long. The ends lost 5 bases at V and 5 bases at J; junction bases unmatched: 6. The chain's CDR3 is CASSPGTGGKNEKLFF. DNA for the CDR3: TGTGCCAGCAGTCCGGGGACAGGGGGCAAAAATGAAAAACTGTTTTTT.

This clonotype was counted between two and nine times. This may be a read error, as it is one base from a much larger clone. J is TRBJ1-1 and V is TRBV6-1; no clear D. The germline V gene encodes CDR1 MNHNS and CDR2 SASEGT. This CDR3 has 15 residues. DNA for the CDR3: TGTGTCAGCAGTGAAAAAATCCTGTCGGGAACTGAAGCTTTCTTT. This sequence encodes CVSSEKILSGTEAFF.

In its sample, this clonotype was seen once. The chain couples TRBV11-2 to TRBJ2-5; D gene unclear. The CDR3 spans 14 residues. Germline CDR1 reads SGHAT; CDR2 reads FQNNGV. CDR3 DNA: TGTATCAGCAGCCCTAGACGGGCGAAAGAGACCCAGTACTTC. Its protein is CISSPRRAKETQYF.

The gene calls are TRBV6-7 and TRBJ1-4; the D gene is possibly TRBD1 (6 bases). TRBV6-7 is marked as an open reading frame, function uncertain. The CDR3 has 15 amino acids. V was cut by 5 bases and J by 4 bases, with 14 bases left in between. This chain's CDR3 is CASSPKTGLNEKLFF. CDR3 bases: TGTGCCAGCAGTCCAAAGACAGGCCTTAATGAAAAACTGTTTTTT.

For this clonotype: This may be a read error: a much more frequent sequence differs by one nucleotide. The chain recombines TRBV4-1 with TRBJ2-3, with 7 bases matching TRBD1. Trimming at V came to 3 bases and at J to 4 bases, leaving 7 bases not matched to a gene. The CDR3 loop spans 15 amino acids. Per germline, CDR1 MGHRA and CDR2 YSYEKL. In DNA, the CDR3 is TGCGCCAGCAGCCACTTCGACAGGGACGCAGATACGCAGTATTTT. Translation gives CASSHFDRDADTQYF.

This clonotype has only one observation. CDR3 protein: CASSLGGQGAHEQYF. In nucleotides, the CDR3 is TGTGCCAGCAGCTTAGGGGGACAGGGAGCCCACGAGCAGTACTTC. This chain joins TRBV11-2 and TRBJ2-7, with 9 bases identical to TRBD1. Germline assignment: CDR1 SGHAT and CDR2 FQNNGV. This CDR3 spans 15 amino acids. V lost 1 base and J lost 5; bases outside the gene matches: 6.

Points on this clonotype: A read error may produce the germline difference seen at one junction end. The chain has TRBV10-3 and TRBJ1-2; weak D call: TRBD1 (5 bases). Looked up from germline, CDR1 is ENHRY and CDR2 is SYGVKD. The CDR3 has 12 amino acids. Here the CDR3 DNA reads TGTGCCATCAGTGCCCTAGGGGCCGGCTACACTTTC. It translates to CAISALGAGYTF.

V usage is TRBV6-2 or TRBV6-3 and J usage is TRBJ2-4, with no clear D. With 3 bases removed from V and 8 bases from J, the gap between germline ends came to 11 bases. The CDR3 is 13 residues long. CDR1 and CDR2 from the germline V gene are MNHEY and SVGEGT. The CDR3 DNA reads as TGTGCCAGCAGTTATGGGCAGGCAGACATTCAGTACTTC. This encodes CASSYGQADIQYF.

A word on this clonotype: A single base separates this from a much larger clone, so it may be a read error. The chain has TRBV12-3 or TRBV12-4 and TRBJ2-5; 8 bases match TRBD1. The CDR3 length is 13 residues. The CDR3 sequence is CASRRTGQETKYF. CDR3 DNA sequence: TGTGCCAGCAGGCGGACAGGGCAAGAGACCAAGTACTTC.

As concerns this clonotype: A read error may produce the germline difference seen at one junction end. DNA for the CDR3: TGCGCCAGCAGCCGCACTGGGGGAGGTAGGGAGGAGCAATACTTC. Translation gives CASSRTGGGREEQYF. V gene TRBV4-1 combines with J gene TRBJ2-7, with a possible D match to TRBD2 (6 bases). CDR1 is MGHRA and CDR2 is YSYEKL in the germline V gene. The CDR3 sequence is 15 residues long.

This clonotype was counted many times. This sequence joins TRBV6-1 and TRBJ1-1, with D unclear. The V and J ends lost 5 bases and 5 bases respectively, with 9 bases between them. The CDR3 has 12 amino acids. CDR1 MNHNS and CDR2 SASEGT come from the germline V gene. The CDR3 coding sequence is TGTGCCAGCAGTATAAAGGGTACTGAAGCTTTCTTT. Translation: CASSIKGTEAFF.

As regards this clonotype: This CDR3 is missing its conserved last phenylalanine or tryptophan, likely due to a read error. This chain uses TRBV29-1 with TRBJ2-1; D could derive from TRBD1 or TRBD2 (6 bases each). V gave up 8 bases and J gave up 6 bases, with 20 bases separating them. CDR1 is SQVTM, CDR2 ANQGSEA, per germline. CDR3 size: 14 residues. CDR3 residues: CSMGGWGAGNEQFL. The CDR3 DNA sequence: TGCAGCATGGGGGGATGGGGGGCAGGCAATGAGCAGTTCCTC.

The rearrangement joins TRBV28 to TRBJ2-7; possibly TRBD2 for D (6 bases). CDR3 size: 15 residues. Germline V gene lookup returns CDR1 MDHEN and CDR2 SYDVKM. Between the trimmed V and J ends, which lost 5 bases and 3 bases, there was a span of 17 bases. Here the CDR3 reads CASSINGSRVYEQYF. CDR3 nucleotide sequence: TGTGCCAGCAGTATTAACGGGAGTAGGGTCTACGAGCAGTACTTC.

This clonotype was counted ten times or more. This chain links TRBV12-3 or TRBV12-4 with TRBJ2-3, with D possibly being TRBD1 (6 bases). The V and J ends lost 6 bases and 4 bases respectively, with 11 bases between them. The CDR3 is 13 amino acids. In nucleotides, the CDR3 is TGTGCCAGCAGACCTCAGGGGCCAGATACGCAGTATTTT. Its protein is CASRPQGPDTQYF.

About this clonotype: Without the conserved terminal phenylalanine or tryptophan, this CDR3 likely stems from a read error. This chain uses TRBV28 with TRBJ2-5; no clear D. The V gene lost 6 bases and the J gene lost 4 bases, with 6 bases spanning the gap. CDR3 length equals 11 residues. From germline, CDR1 is MDHEN and CDR2 SYDVKM. CDR3: CASRGAETQYL. CDR3 coding DNA: TGTGCCAGCAGGGGCGCAGAGACCCAGTACCTC.

Of note for this clonotype: This may be a read error: a much more frequent sequence differs by one nucleotide. The rearrangement uses TRBV28 and TRBJ1-2; 9 positions match TRBD1. Germline values: CDR1 MDHEN, CDR2 SYDVKM. This CDR3 has 16 amino acids. The CDR3 sequence: CTSKGAGTGIVEGYTF. The CDR3 nucleotides read TGTACCAGCAAAGGGGCCGGGACAGGGATTGTGGAAGGCTACACCTTC.

Concerning this clonotype: This could be a read error, since a much larger clone is one nucleotide away. The chain is built from TRBV12-3 or TRBV12-4 and TRBJ1-2; perhaps TRBD1 as D (5 bases). Trimming removed 1 base at V and 5 bases at J, with 17 bases between. This CDR3 is 16 amino acids long. CDR3 loop: CASSLEAGWPAYGYTF. The CDR3, as DNA: TGTGCCAGCAGTTTAGAGGCAGGGTGGCCCGCTTATGGCTACACCTTC.

The CDR3 nucleotides are TGTACCATCAGCCCCGCAGGGTACGAGCAGTACTTC. Residues: CTISPAGYEQYF. The chain links TRBV11-2 to TRBJ2-7; the D gene is possibly TRBD1 (5 bases). Looked up from germline, CDR1 is SGHAT and CDR2 is FQNNGV. This CDR3 is 12 amino acids long.